This TCR beta chain was identified during a study of blood T cell repertoires in COVID-19. Study context: The study drew acute and convalescent COVID-19 samples from the United States, Italy and Spain.

Per germline, CDR1 MNHEY and CDR2 SMNVEV (reference sequence). This CDR3 has 14 residues. V was trimmed by 3 bases and J by 4 bases, leaving 10 bases between them. Repertoires were generated with immunoSEQ multiplex PCR, while TCRdb's copy carries only in-frame clones and drops some. The sample includes over 200,000 clones, around 80% of them seen just once. This clone has only a few counts. J is TRBJ2-1 and V is TRBV27; perhaps TRBD1 as D (6 bases). Sequencing was done on a sample of peripheral blood. This TCR derives from a man at least 80 years old with acute or convalescent COVID-19. The CDR3 loop is CASSFLDSYNEQFF. CDR3 DNA sequence: TGTGCCAGCAGTTTCTTGGACAGTTACAATGAGCAGTTCTTC.